A single sample is the source of the 26 T cell receptor beta chains below, sequenced in a study of cytomegalovirus exposure and HLA in healthy donors. PCR involved 60 Vbeta and 13 Jbeta primers. This table comes from immunoSEQ multiplex PCR, and its TCRdb copy is limited to in-frame clones, with some not included. The sample includes 150,000 to 200,000 clones, 79% of them seen just once. Sequencing was carried out using PBMCs. The origin of the receptors is a girl aged 10-17 years in good health and CMV-seropositive.

This chain uses TRBV19 with TRBJ2-5, with 8 bases lining up with TRBD1. Germline V gene data show CDR1 as LNHDA and CDR2 as SQIVND (reference sequence). There are 14 residues in the CDR3. J lost 5 bases, V lost 4 bases, and 6 bases had no gene match. The CDR3 DNA sequence: TGTGCCAGTAGTAGCCAGGGGGCCGGGGAGACCCAGTACTTC. Protein product: CASSSQGAGETQYF.

The chain combines TRBV18 with TRBJ1-5, with 7 bases aligning to TRBD1. This CDR3 is built from 15 residues. Trimming cost V 0 bases and J 5 bases; bases outside gene matches: 4. CDR1 is KGHSH, CDR2 LQKENI, per germline. The CDR3 nucleotides read TGTGCCAGCTCACCACCAGGGGGCTCTGATCAGCCCCAGCATTTT. Translating it yields CASSPPGGSDQPQHF.

In its sample, this clone was seen a few times. The chain is built from TRBV18 and TRBJ1-3; no definite D call. The CDR3 sequence is 13 residues long. V was shortened by 5 bases and J by 4 bases, with 9 bases between the two germline ends. Germline CDR1 and CDR2: KGHSH and LQKENI. The CDR3 DNA follows: TGTGCCAGCTCAAGCGGGCAGGGAAACACCATATATTTT. Translation gives CASSSGQGNTIYF.

This chain uses TRBV15 with TRBJ1-2; the match to TRBD1 covers 10 bases. V shed 4 bases, J shed 8 bases, and the junction held 10 bases outside the gene matches. CDR3 size: 15 residues. Germline CDR1 is LNHNV and CDR2 is YYDKDF (reference sequence). Here the CDR3 reads CATSTGTGAEGGYTF. The CDR3 DNA sequence: TGTGCCACCAGCACCGGGACAGGGGCCGAGGGCGGCTACACCTTC.

The CDR3 protein is CASNTPAGRETQYF. In nucleotides, the CDR3 is TGTGCCAGCAACACACCCGCAGGGCGAGAGACCCAGTACTTC. The chain uses TRBV5-6 and TRBJ2-5; D might be TRBD1 (5 bases). CDR1 and CDR2 (germline): SGHDT, YYEEEE. V was cut by 6 bases and J by 4 bases, with 16 bases left in between. This CDR3 has 14 amino acids.

The V call is TRBV7-6, the J call TRBJ1-4; 8 bases are shared with TRBD1. With 1 base clipped from V and 2 bases from J, the junction kept 3 bases outside the gene matches. Germline loops: CDR1 SGHVS, CDR2 FNYEAQ. CDR3 length equals 16 residues. The CDR3 loop is CASSLGQGATNEKLFF. The CDR3 bases are TGTGCCAGCAGCTTAGGTCAGGGGGCGACTAATGAAAAACTGTTTTTT.

V gene TRBV4-1 combines with J gene TRBJ1-2; TRBD1 is a possible D gene (5 bases). The V end was cut by 1 base, the J end by 5 bases, with 8 bases between. This CDR3 spans 13 amino acids. In germline, CDR1 is MGHRA, CDR2 YSYEKL. This CDR3 reads CASSQGGGYGYTF. The CDR3 region has the DNA TGCGCCAGCAGCCAAGGGGGGGGTTATGGCTACACCTTC.

This clone has a single count. Other DNA sequences in this specimen translate into the identical CDR3. The rearrangement links TRBV19 to TRBJ2-7; 8 bases are shared with TRBD1. Germline CDR1 is LNHDA and CDR2 is SQIVND (reference sequence). Trimming at V came to 1 base and at J to 2 bases, leaving 4 bases not matched to a gene. CDR3 length: 15 residues. CDR3 loop: CASSIGTGGTYEQYF. The CDR3 DNA reads as TGTGCCAGTAGTATAGGTACAGGGGGTACCTACGAGCAGTACTTC.

This rearrangement joins TRBV5-1 to TRBJ2-3; 7 nucleotides match TRBD2. CDR1 and CDR2 (germline): SGHRS, YFSETQ. V dropped 0 bases and J dropped 6; count of bases not matched to a gene: 10. The CDR3 spans 16 residues. The CDR3 spells CASSLGLPGGRDTQYF. The CDR3 coding sequence is TGCGCCAGCAGCTTGGGGCTTCCGGGGGGAAGGGATACGCAGTATTTT.

This clone was seen a few times. The gene calls are TRBV7-9 and TRBJ2-7; 8 bases line up with TRBD1. The V and J ends lost 2 bases and 3 bases, in that order; junction bases with no gene match: 12. In germline, CDR1 is SEHNR, CDR2 FQNEAQ (reference sequence). The CDR3 is 17 amino acids. The DNA for the CDR3 is TGTGCCAGCAGCTTAACCCCGTTAGGCAGGGGGCTCTACGAGCAGTACTTC. Amino acids: CASSLTPLGRGLYEQYF.

The CDR3 DNA follows: TGTGCCAGCAGCGTATGGTCGTCCCCGGGCACTGAAGCTTTCTTT. It specifies CASSVWSSPGTEAFF. This rearrangement joins TRBV9 to TRBJ1-1; D is unresolved. The CDR3 is made up of 15 amino acids. From germline, CDR1 is SGDLS and CDR2 YYNGEE. V was shortened by 1 base and J by 4 bases, with 14 bases between the two germline ends.

The CDR3: CASSYSGLSTDTQYF. CDR3 in DNA: TGTGCCAGCAGTTACTCGGGGCTTAGCACAGATACGCAGTATTTT. The genes are TRBV6-5 and TRBJ2-3; maybe TRBD1 (5 bases). Trimming pared 0 bases from V and 0 bases from J, leaving 7 bases between. This CDR3 has 15 residues. The germline V gene encodes CDR1 MNHEY and CDR2 SVGAGI.

This clone was seen a handful of times. The chain recombines TRBV6-5 with TRBJ1-6, with D perhaps matching TRBD1 (5 bases). Germline loops: CDR1 MNHEY, CDR2 SVGAGI. Deletions cut 4 bases from V and 6 bases from J, with 10 bases between. The CDR3 totals 14 residues. The CDR3 coding sequence is TGTGCCAGCAGTTCAGGGTCCCCTAATTCACCCCTCCACTTT. This sequence encodes CASSSGSPNSPLHF.

The CDR3 here is CASSEQGVEKLFF. The DNA for the CDR3 is TGCGCCAGCAGTGAACAGGGGGTTGAAAAACTGTTTTTT. This chain joins TRBV10-1 and TRBJ1-4; 8 nucleotides agree with TRBD1. The V and J ends lost 3 bases and 7 bases, in that order; junction bases with no gene match: 1. The CDR3 is 13 residues long. Germline values: CDR1 WNHNN, CDR2 SYGVQD (reference sequence).

V gene TRBV12-5 combines with J gene TRBJ2-3; a weak D match, TRBD1 (6 bases). The CDR3 consists of 18 residues. Germline V gives CDR1 LGHNT, CDR2 FRNRAP. V was trimmed by 5 bases and J by 5 bases, leaving 26 bases between them. The CDR3 DNA reads as TGTGCTAGTGGTAAAGAGGTTATAACGGGATGGGACAAAGATACGCAGTATTTT. It encodes CASGKEVITGWDKDTQYF.

The chain carries TRBV2 and TRBJ2-5; the match to TRBD1 covers 7 bases. This CDR3 spans 14 amino acids. Germline V lookup: CDR1 SNHLY, CDR2 FYNNEI. Unmatched junction bases numbered 8, after V lost 5 bases and J lost 5 bases. CDR3 in amino acids: CASSNPTGSETQYF. DNA of the CDR3: TGTGCCAGCAGTAACCCGACAGGGAGCGAGACCCAGTACTTC.

This clone came up a few times. The chain has TRBV7-2 and TRBJ2-4; 7 bases are shared with TRBD1. The CDR3 runs to 19 residues. V gave up 4 bases and J gave up 0 bases; unmatched junction bases: 15. Germline V lookup: CDR1 SGHTA, CDR2 FQGNSA. The CDR3 DNA reads as TGTGCCAGCAGCTCGCGGACAGGCGGTAACATCCTAGCCAAAAACATTCAGTACTTC. This sequence encodes CASSSRTGGNILAKNIQYF.

This chain connects TRBV11-2 to TRBJ2-1; tentative D call: TRBD1 (6 bases). Germline-derived CDR1 and CDR2 are SGHAT and FQNNGV. The CDR3 sequence is 15 residues long. V dropped 1 base and J dropped 2 bases, with 9 bases sitting between them. DNA of the CDR3: TGTGCCAGCAGCTTAGGGACAGCTCCCTACAATGAGCAGTTCTTC. Residues: CASSLGTAPYNEQFF. The full variable domain, with the rest looked up from reference TRBV11-2 and TRBJ2-1, is EAGVAQSPRYKIIEKRQSVAFWCNPISGHATLYWYQQILGQGPKLLIQFQNNGVVDDSQLPKDRFSAERLKGVDSTLKIQPAKLEDSAVYLCASSLGTAPYNEQFFGPGTRLTVL.

V is TRBV7-9 and J is TRBJ2-7; 8 bases are shared with TRBD2. Germline-derived CDR1 and CDR2 are SEHNR and FQNEAQ (reference sequence). V gave up 3 bases and J gave up 6 bases; unmatched junction bases: 7. The CDR3 is 14 amino acids. The CDR3 reads CASSLGTSGGEQYF. Written as DNA, the CDR3 is TGTGCCAGCAGCTTGGGGACTAGTGGCGGCGAGCAGTACTTC.

V usage is TRBV6-1 and J usage is TRBJ2-1; 7 bases match TRBD2. Germline CDR1 reads MNHNS; CDR2 reads SASEGT. The CDR3 consists of 14 residues. V shed 1 base, J shed 7 bases, and the junction held 4 bases outside the gene matches. The CDR3 DNA reads as TGTGCCAGCAGTGAAGGTGGGGGGGGGAATGAGCAGTTCTTC. It encodes CASSEGGGGNEQFF.

Here the CDR3 DNA reads TGCGCCAGCAGGAGGGGACTAGCGGGGGGAATCTTCCGAGAGACCCAGTACTTC. Translated, it gives CASRRGLAGGIFRETQYF. The rearrangement uses TRBV5-1 and TRBJ2-5, with 15 bases matching TRBD2. Germline CDR1 and CDR2: SGHRS and YFSETQ. The CDR3 contains 18 residues. J was trimmed by 4 bases and V by 5 bases; bases with no gene match: 12.

This clone was counted once. The chain employs TRBV19 and TRBJ1-5; no clear D. This CDR3 spans 13 amino acids. The germline V gene has CDR1 LNHDA and CDR2 SQIVND (reference sequence). Trimming took off 7 bases at V and 6 bases at J, with 13 bases between the two ends. This CDR3 is CASTGGFAQPQHF. As DNA, the CDR3 is TGTGCCAGTACGGGAGGGTTCGCTCAGCCCCAGCATTTT.

The rearrangement links TRBV9 to TRBJ2-2; 8 bases map to TRBD2. J lost 5 bases, V lost 0 bases, and 3 bases had no gene match. Germline CDR1 is SGDLS and CDR2 is YYNGEE. The CDR3 consists of 15 residues. The DNA of the CDR3 is TGTGCCAGCAGCGTAGCCGGGGGGGGGACCGGGGAGCTGTTTTTT. Residues: CASSVAGGGTGELFF.

This clone has only one observation. J is TRBJ1-4 and V is TRBV5-1; TRBD1 matches at 8 bases. Looked up from germline, CDR1 is SGHRS and CDR2 is YFSETQ. The length of the CDR3 is 16 residues. J was trimmed by 3 bases and V by 7 bases; bases with no gene match: 11. CDR3 in amino acids: CASSPFSTGANEKLFF. The CDR3 DNA sequence: TGCGCCAGCTCCCCTTTTTCGACAGGGGCTAATGAAAAACTGTTTTTT.

In this sample, this clone turned up once. The CDR3 DNA reads as TGTGCCAGCAGCCTATCGACAGGGGTGGCCTACGAGCAGTACTTC. Translation: CASSLSTGVAYEQYF. The chain joins TRBV6-5 to TRBJ2-7; 8 bases agree with TRBD1. Germline lookup yields CDR1 MNHEY and CDR2 SVGAGI. The CDR3 totals 15 residues. The V segment lost 6 bases and the J segment 2 bases; nucleotides outside the gene matches: 9.

The chain links TRBV5-4 to TRBJ2-5; perhaps TRBD2 as D (7 bases). With 10 bases removed from V and 5 bases from J, the gap between germline ends came to 21 bases. The CDR3 spans 14 residues. Germline loops: CDR1 SGHNT, CDR2 YYREEE (reference sequence). The CDR3 spells CACAGAFGLETQYF. The CDR3 bases are TGTGCCTGCGCGGGGGCCTTCGGGCTGGAGACCCAGTACTTC.